Reported below is one TCR beta chain. Its target is unknown. This entry is derived from a study of blood T cells in healthy people across ages. There are 16 residues in the CDR3. Germline values: CDR1 SGHRS, CDR2 YFSETQ. V lost 2 bases, J lost 7 bases, and 10 bases stayed unmatched. Per-sample PBMC isolation yielded at least 7 million cells. Whole-study results and caveats: Versus aged donors, long-lived donors had higher diversity and more naive CD4+ cells. Age advanced and TCR beta diversity per million T cells fell, roughly linearly.

The use of a sample-barcoded 5' primer and a J-beta primer mix characterized a second PCR of about 7 to 12 cycles. TCRdb re-analysed the 5' RACE reads in MiXCR, keeping a single row per CDR3 protein. The data contain around 800,000 distinct CDR3 sequences, roughly 26% of them singletons. This same sample was also taken into another study, of T cells of mothers and their children. From that report: Overlap in related mother-child pairs always slightly exceeded unrelated pairs, never significantly.

This sequence originates from a boy aged 5-17 years in good health. The rearrangement joins TRBV5-1 to TRBJ2-1, with TRBD1 matching 9 bases. Sequencing input: blood. CDR3 coding DNA: TGCGCCAGCAGCTTCCACCGGGACAGGGAACGGAATGAGCAGTTCTTC. Translation gives CASSFHRDRERNEQFF. The whole variable domain, remainder taken from reference TRBV5-1 and TRBJ2-1, is KAGVTQTPRYLIKTRGQQVTLSCSPISGHRSVSWYQQTPGQGLQFLFEYFSETQRNKGNFPGRFSGRQFSNSRSEMNVSTLELGDSALYLCASSFHRDRERNEQFFGPGTRLTVL.